The 25 T cell receptor beta chains in this list originate from one sample, sequenced in a study of glioma-infiltrating T cells after dendritic cell vaccination (dated by TCRdb to between 2015 and 2016). Libraries were constructed by the immunoSEQ multiplex PCR assay. TCRdb retrieved this table from immuneACCESS and kept in-frame rearrangements only. Not all clones are present; in checked studies, unresolved V genes account for under half, and no reason is known for the remainder. The sample table lists 95,000 or so clones, more than 75% of them with a count of one. 2.5% to 3% of the sample is taken by the ten largest. This specimen was blood, taken before dendritic cell vaccination. The origin of the receptors is a human donor with glioblastoma.

The chain is built from TRBV10-3 and TRBJ2-7; 10 bases are a match to TRBD2. The J segment lost 0 bases and the V segment lost 5 bases, leaving 7 bases of the junction unmatched. Germline loops: CDR1 ENHRY, CDR2 SYGVKD. The CDR3 contains 16 residues. The CDR3 loop is CAISNPSGSNSYEQYF. Here the CDR3 DNA reads TGTGCCATCAGTAACCCTAGCGGGAGTAACTCCTACGAGCAGTACTTC.

The J gene is TRBJ1-2, the V gene TRBV14, with 7 bases identical to TRBD1. The V and J ends lost 4 bases and 3 bases, in that order; junction bases with no gene match: 11. Germline V gene lookup returns CDR1 SGHDN and CDR2 FVKESK. The CDR3 sequence is 16 residues long. The chain's CDR3 is CASSLGTAGSYYGYTF. For the CDR3, the DNA is TGTGCCAGCAGCCTCGGGACAGCCGGATCATACTATGGCTACACCTTC. The whole variable domain, remainder taken from reference TRBV14 and TRBJ1-2, is EAGVTQFPSHSVIEKGQTVTLRCDPISGHDNLYWYRRVMGKEIKFLLHFVKESKQDESGMPNNRFLAERTGGTYSTLKVQPAELEDSGVYFCASSLGTAGSYYGYTFGSGTRLTVV.

The chain uses TRBV7-2 and TRBJ1-3; D gene uncertain. The germline V gene encodes CDR1 SGHTA and CDR2 FQGNSA. The CDR3 contains 14 residues. Deletions cut 1 base from V and 0 bases from J, with 4 bases between. The CDR3 DNA follows: TGTGCCAGCAGCTTAGTCAACTCTGGAAACACCATATATTTT. Translation gives CASSLVNSGNTIYF.

The J gene is TRBJ2-7, the V gene TRBV13; D ambiguous. Trimming cost V 5 bases and J 2 bases, with 4 bases left between them. CDR3 length: 11 amino acids. CDR1 is PRHDT and CDR2 is FYEKMQ in the germline V gene (reference sequence). The DNA for the CDR3 is TGTGCCAGCAGCATCGCCTACGAGCAGTACTTC. The encoded protein is CASSIAYEQYF. The full variable domain, in which reference TRBV13 and TRBJ2-7 provide the parts outside the CDR3, is AAGVIQSPRHLIKEKRETATLKCYPIPRHDTVYWYQQGPGQDPQFLISFYEKMQSDKGSIPDRFSAQQFSDYHSELNMSSLELGDSALYFCASSIAYEQYFGPGTRLTVT.

V is TRBV4-3 and J is TRBJ1-3; TRBD1 is a possible D gene (5 bases). The V end lost 1 base, the J end lost 2 bases, and 9 bases lay between the germline ends. The CDR3 contains 15 residues. The germline V gene has CDR1 LGHNA and CDR2 YSLEER. The CDR3 DNA is TGCGCCAGCAGCCAAGGCGACAGTCCTGGAAACACCATATATTTT. Translation: CASSQGDSPGNTIYF.

This clone was observed a few times. CDR3 protein: CASSWDTGNTIYF. The DNA for the CDR3 is TGCGCCAGCAGCTGGGACACTGGAAACACCATATATTTT. V is TRBV5-1 and J is TRBJ1-3; perhaps TRBD1 as D (6 bases). This CDR3 spans 13 amino acids. The germline V and J ends were trimmed by 3 bases and 2 bases, with 6 bases remaining between them. From germline, CDR1 is SGHRS and CDR2 YFSETQ.

Written as DNA, the CDR3 is TGTGCCAGCAGTCTAGGTGGGACAGGGGGCAGGGGCACTGAAGCTTTCTTT. This codes for CASSLGGTGGRGTEAFF. The chain has TRBV27 and TRBJ1-1; TRBD1 matches at 12 bases. V gave up 5 bases and J gave up 4 bases; unmatched junction bases: 11. Per the germline V gene, CDR1 is MNHEY and CDR2 is SMNVEV (reference sequence). This CDR3 contains 17 residues.

This clone has just one count. The CDR3 spells CASSPGSPWGGYTF. The CDR3 region has the DNA TGTGCCAGCTCACCAGGGAGCCCCTGGGGTGGCTACACCTTC. The rearrangement links TRBV18 to TRBJ1-2; D gene unclear. Per germline, CDR1 KGHSH and CDR2 LQKENI. This CDR3 is built from 14 residues. Trimming took off 2 bases at V and 7 bases at J, with 14 bases between the two ends.

In this sample, this clone turned up once. The chain has TRBV9 and TRBJ1-4, with D perhaps matching TRBD1 (6 bases). The germline V gene encodes CDR1 SGDLS and CDR2 YYNGEE. CDR3 length: 14 residues. V lost 0 bases and J 5 bases, leaving 8 bases between the germline ends. The CDR3 nucleotides read TGTGCCAGCAGCGTAGGGACAGAAAATGAAAAACTGTTTTTT. Amino acid sequence: CASSVGTENEKLFF.

To note about this clone: In the same sample, other DNA sequences code for this CDR3. The genes are TRBV7-6 and TRBJ2-3; D is ambiguous. CDR1 SGHVS and CDR2 FNYEAQ come from the germline V gene. V lost 5 bases and J 4 bases, leaving 10 bases between the germline ends. CDR3 length: 13 residues. CDR3 DNA sequence: TGTGCCAGCAGCCCGCGAGCCGCAGATACGCAGTATTTT. This codes for CASSPRAADTQYF. Full variable domain (rest looked up from reference TRBV7-6 and TRBJ2-3): GAGVSQSPRYKVTKRGQDVALRCDPISGHVSLYWYRQALGQGPEFLTYFNYEAQQDKSGLPNDRFSAERPEGSISTLTIQRTEQRDSAMYRCASSPRAADTQYFGPGTRLTVL.

The V and J genes are TRBV7-9 and TRBJ2-7; D gene uncertain. This CDR3 has 13 residues. In germline, CDR1 is SEHNR, CDR2 FQNEAQ (reference sequence). The ends were cut back, 3 bases at V and 2 bases at J, with 8 bases in the middle. The CDR3 reads CASSFPPTYEQYF. Here the CDR3 DNA reads TGTGCCAGCAGCTTCCCACCTACCTACGAGCAGTACTTC.

The V gene is TRBV19, the J gene TRBJ1-2; 7 bases fit TRBD1. Unmatched junction bases numbered 6, after V lost 7 bases and J lost 1 base. Germline assignment: CDR1 LNHDA and CDR2 SQIVND (reference sequence). There are 14 residues in the CDR3. The CDR3 region has the DNA TGTGCCAGTAAGCTGACAGGGCGTAACTATGGCTACACCTTC. Encoded protein: CASKLTGRNYGYTF.

This chain connects TRBV5-4 to TRBJ1-1; maybe TRBD1 (5 bases). Germline CDR1 reads SGHNT; CDR2 reads YYREEE (reference sequence). This CDR3 has 14 residues. V was pared by 5 bases and J by 6 bases, with 17 bases between. For the CDR3, the DNA is TGTGCCAGCAGTCCCGAAGGTGTCAGGGCTGAAGCTTTCTTT. Its protein is CASSPEGVRAEAFF. Drawing the rest from reference TRBV5-4 and TRBJ1-1, the complete variable domain is ETGVTQSPTHLIKTRGQQVTLRCSSQSGHNTVSWYQQALGQGPQFIFQYYREEENGRGNFPPRFSGLQFPNYSSELNVNALELDDSALYLCASSPEGVRAEAFFGQGTRLTVV.

This chain links TRBV4-1 with TRBJ2-3; maybe TRBD1 (6 bases). This CDR3 has 17 amino acids. Germline CDR1 MGHRA, CDR2 YSYEKL. The V and J ends lost 0 bases and 1 base respectively, with 14 bases between them. The CDR3 protein is CASSQESRQEGTDTQYF. The CDR3, as DNA: TGCGCCAGCAGCCAAGAATCCCGACAGGAGGGCACAGATACGCAGTATTTT.

The chain couples TRBV7-2 to TRBJ1-1, with 9 bases matching TRBD1. The length of the CDR3 is 16 residues. The V and J ends lost 5 bases and 1 base, in that order; junction bases with no gene match: 8. The germline V gene encodes CDR1 SGHTA and CDR2 FQGNSA. CDR3 loop: CASSVGTGRGNTEAFF. The DNA of the CDR3 is TGTGCCAGCAGCGTCGGGACAGGGAGGGGGAACACTGAAGCTTTCTTT.

The chain uses TRBV7-9 and TRBJ1-6; TRBD1 agrees at 7 bases. Germline assignment: CDR1 SEHNR and CDR2 FQNEAQ (reference sequence). The junction had 13 bases not matched to a gene; V was cut back by 4 bases and J by 7 bases. The CDR3 is 17 amino acids. The CDR3 nucleotides read TGTGCCAGCAGCTCACCACGGGAGGGGGACAGAAATTCACCCCTCCACTTT. Its protein product is CASSSPREGDRNSPLHF.

The V and J genes are TRBV2 and TRBJ1-1; the D is unclear. The CDR3 runs 11 residues. V shed 7 bases and J shed 0 bases, with 3 bases lying between them. Germline values: CDR1 SNHLY, CDR2 FYNNEI. The DNA for the CDR3 is TGTGCCAGCACAGTGAACACTGAAGCTTTCTTT. It codes for CASTVNTEAFF.

V is TRBV4-1 and J is TRBJ2-3, with TRBD2 matching over 9 bases. The CDR3 sequence is 15 residues long. Germline-derived CDR1 and CDR2 are MGHRA and YSYEKL. Losses at the gene ends were 3 bases for V and 5 bases for J; bases not matched to a gene: 6. CDR3 bases: TGCGCCAGCAGCCAGCGGGAGGGCCTTGGAGATACGCAGTATTTT. Translated, it gives CASSQREGLGDTQYF.

The chain uses TRBV6-6 and TRBJ2-7; 9 bases fit TRBD1. The CDR3 consists of 15 residues. The germline V gene encodes CDR1 MNHNY and CDR2 SVGAGI (reference sequence). With V trimmed by 4 bases and J by 4 bases, 8 bases remained unmatched. CDR3 residues: CASSSTGGVEYEQYF. In DNA form, the CDR3 reads TGTGCCAGCAGTTCCACAGGGGGCGTCGAATACGAGCAGTACTTC.

In this sample, this clone turned up once. J is TRBJ2-2 and V is TRBV2; the match to TRBD1 covers 9 bases. Germline CDR1 reads SNHLY; CDR2 reads FYNNEI. J was trimmed by 6 bases and V by 7 bases; bases with no gene match: 6. The CDR3 contains 14 residues. The CDR3 loop reads CASTMTGGPGELFF. For the CDR3, the DNA is TGTGCCAGCACTATGACAGGGGGTCCCGGGGAGCTGTTTTTT.

This sequence joins TRBV27 and TRBJ2-1; 9 bases line up with TRBD1. The CDR3 contains 16 residues. V gave up 4 bases and J gave up 1 base; unmatched junction bases: 5. The germline V gene encodes CDR1 MNHEY and CDR2 SMNVEV (reference sequence). This CDR3 reads CASSSGQGWSYNEQFF. Written as DNA, the CDR3 is TGTGCCAGCAGTTCCGGACAGGGGTGGTCCTACAATGAGCAGTTCTTC.

The CDR3: CASSYSGAELHYEQYF. CDR3 nucleotide sequence: TGTGCCAGCAGTTACTCGGGGGCAGAGCTTCATTACGAGCAGTACTTC. This chain connects TRBV6-5 to TRBJ2-7; D might be TRBD1 (6 bases). This CDR3 has 16 amino acids. V lost 0 bases and J lost 4, with 16 bases in between. The V gene's germline CDR1 is MNHEY and CDR2 SVGAGI.

This clone was recorded once. The V call is TRBV29-1, the J call TRBJ2-2, with D possibly being TRBD1 (7 bases). Germline lookup yields CDR1 SQVTM and CDR2 ANQGSEA. The CDR3 runs 13 residues. V lost 5 bases, J lost 6 bases, and 13 bases lay in between. CDR3 sequence: CSVSRRGAGELFF. The CDR3, as DNA: TGCAGCGTTAGCCGCAGGGGGGCCGGGGAGCTGTTTTTT.

The chain combines TRBV6-5 with TRBJ2-1; the D gene is possibly TRBD1 (7 bases). The CDR3 loop spans 14 amino acids. Germline CDR1 and CDR2: MNHEY and SVGAGI. Trimming cost V 4 bases and J 9 bases, with 16 bases left between them. This chain's CDR3 is CASSWRDRDFEQFF. CDR3 sequence (DNA): TGTGCCAGCAGTTGGCGAGACAGGGACTTTGAGCAGTTCTTC.

This chain uses TRBV30 with TRBJ2-2; D perhaps matches TRBD1 (5 bases). V was clipped by 5 bases and J by 5 bases, with 9 bases between them. The CDR3 consists of 12 residues. CDR1 and CDR2 from the germline V gene are GTSNPN and SVGIG (reference sequence). Written as DNA, the CDR3 is TGTGCCTGGCCAGGGTGGACCGGGGAGCTGTTTTTT. It translates to CAWPGWTGELFF.